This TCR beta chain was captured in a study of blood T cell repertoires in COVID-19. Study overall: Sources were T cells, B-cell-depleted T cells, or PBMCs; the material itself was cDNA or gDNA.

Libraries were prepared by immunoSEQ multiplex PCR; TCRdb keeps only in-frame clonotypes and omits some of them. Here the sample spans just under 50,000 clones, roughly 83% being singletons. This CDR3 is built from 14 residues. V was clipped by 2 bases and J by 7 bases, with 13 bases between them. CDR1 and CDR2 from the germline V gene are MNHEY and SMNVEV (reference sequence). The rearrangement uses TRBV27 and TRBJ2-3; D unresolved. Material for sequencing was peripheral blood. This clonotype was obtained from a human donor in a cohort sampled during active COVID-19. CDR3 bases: TGTGCCAGCAGTTTAGATCCCCAAACAAATACGCAGTATTTT. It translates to CASSLDPQTNTQYF.